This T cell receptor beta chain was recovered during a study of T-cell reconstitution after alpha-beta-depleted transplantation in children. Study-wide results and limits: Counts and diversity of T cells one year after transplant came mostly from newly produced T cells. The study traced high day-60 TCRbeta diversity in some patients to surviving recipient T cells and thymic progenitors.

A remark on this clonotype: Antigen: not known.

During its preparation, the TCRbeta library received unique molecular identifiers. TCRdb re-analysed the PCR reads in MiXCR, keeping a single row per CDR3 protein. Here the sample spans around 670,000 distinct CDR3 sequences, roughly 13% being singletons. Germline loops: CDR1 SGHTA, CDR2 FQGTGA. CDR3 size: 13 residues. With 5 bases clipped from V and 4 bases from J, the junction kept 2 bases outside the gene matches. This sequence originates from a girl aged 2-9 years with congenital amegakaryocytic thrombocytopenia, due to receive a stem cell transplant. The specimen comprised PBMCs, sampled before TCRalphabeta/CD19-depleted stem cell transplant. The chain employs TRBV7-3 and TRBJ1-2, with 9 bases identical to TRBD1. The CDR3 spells CASSGTGIYGYTF. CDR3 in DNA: TGTGCCAGCAGCGGGACAGGGATCTATGGCTACACCTTC.